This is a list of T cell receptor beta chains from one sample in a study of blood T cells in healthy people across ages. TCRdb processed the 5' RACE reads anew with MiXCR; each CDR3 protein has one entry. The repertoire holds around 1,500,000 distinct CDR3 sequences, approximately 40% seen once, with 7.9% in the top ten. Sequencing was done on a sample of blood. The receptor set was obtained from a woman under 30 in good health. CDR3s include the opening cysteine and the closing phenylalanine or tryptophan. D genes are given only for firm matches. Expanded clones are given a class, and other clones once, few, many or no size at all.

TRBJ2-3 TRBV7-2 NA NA TGTGCCAGCAGCTACAGGGCTAGTCCGGGGTTGGATACGCAGTATTTT CASSYRASPGLDTQYF
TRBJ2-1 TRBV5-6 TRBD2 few TGTGCCAGCAATGACGCTAGCGGTGTCTACAATGAGCAGTTCTTC CASNDASGVYNEQFF
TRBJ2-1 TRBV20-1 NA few TGCAGTGCTAGAGATGCCCAGGGGGGACGCTCCTACAATGAGCAGTTCTTC CSARDAQGGRSYNEQFF
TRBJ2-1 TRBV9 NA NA TGTGCCAGCAGCGTAGGCGGGTCCCCCAATGAGCAGTTCTTC CASSVGGSPNEQFF
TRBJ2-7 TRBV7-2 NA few TGTGCCAGCAGCGGGGGATTCTCCTACGAGCAGTACTTC CASSGGFSYEQYF
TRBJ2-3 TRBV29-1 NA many TGCAGCGTCGAGAGGTCCGGCGGTAGCACAGATACGCAGTATTTT CSVERSGGSTDTQYF
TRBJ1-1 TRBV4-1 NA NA TGCGCCAGCAGCCAAGGAAAGGGTGGGTACACTGAAGCTTTCTTT CASSQGKGGYTEAFF
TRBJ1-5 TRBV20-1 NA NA TGCAGTGCTGGACAGTATTCCTCCAATCAGCCCCAGCATTTT CSAGQYSSNQPQHF
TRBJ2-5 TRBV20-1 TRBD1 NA TGCAGTGCCCGGGACAGCGAAGAGACCCAGTACTTC CSARDSEETQYF
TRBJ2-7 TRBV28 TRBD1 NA TGTGCCAGCAGCCCGGGACAGCTTTCCTACGAGCAGTACTTC CASSPGQLSYEQYF
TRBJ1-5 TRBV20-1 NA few TGCAGTGCTAGAGATAGGGGAGATAGCAATCAGCCCCAGCATTTT CSARDRGDSNQPQHF
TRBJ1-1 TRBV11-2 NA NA TGTGCCAGCAGCTTGGGGATGGGGAGGGCCACTGAAGCTTTCTTT CASSLGMGRATEAFF
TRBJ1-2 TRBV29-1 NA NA TGCGGCGTTGAGAGGGGTCAAGGGTATGGCTACACCTTC CGVERGQGYGYTF
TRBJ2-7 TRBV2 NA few TGTGCCAGCGGGACGGTCTCCTACGAGCAGTACTTC CASGTVSYEQYF
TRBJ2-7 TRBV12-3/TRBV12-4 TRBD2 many TGTGCCAGCAGTTCGGGACTATTCTACGAGCAGTACTTC CASSSGLFYEQYF
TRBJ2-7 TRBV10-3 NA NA TGTGCCATCAGCGTGGGAGTCTCCGAAGGGGCCTACGAGCAGTACTTC CAISVGVSEGAYEQYF
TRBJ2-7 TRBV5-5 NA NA TGTGCCAGCAGCCAAGACAGGCTCTACGAGCAGTACTTC CASSQDRLYEQYF
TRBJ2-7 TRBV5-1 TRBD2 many TGCGCCAGCAGCTACGGGACTAACCCCTTGGAGCAGTACTTC CASSYGTNPLEQYF
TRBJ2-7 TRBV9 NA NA TGTGCCAGCAGCGTGGGGCAAGGGAGTTACAATGAGCAGTACTTC CASSVGQGSYNEQYF
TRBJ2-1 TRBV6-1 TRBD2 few TGTGCCAGCAGTGAAAGCAGGAGCGGGAGGGCAAATGAGCAGTTCTTC CASSESRSGRANEQFF
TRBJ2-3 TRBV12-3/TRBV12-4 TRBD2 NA TGTGCCAGCAGCCCAGAGGGGGTAGCGGGAGGAACAGATACGCAGTATTTT CASSPEGVAGGTDTQYF
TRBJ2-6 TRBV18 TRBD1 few TGTGCCAGCTCACAATTCGGGACAGGTGGTTTTACGGCAGGGGCCAACGTCCTGACTTTC CASSQFGTGGFTAGANVLTF
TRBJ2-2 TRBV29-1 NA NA TGCAGCGTTGAAGCTGGGATAGAAAGAAACACCGGGGAGCTGTTTTTT CSVEAGIERNTGELFF
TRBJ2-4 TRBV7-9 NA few TGTGCCAGCAGCTTAGGTTCAGGGGGACCGGGAGAGCAGTACTTC CASSLGSGGPGEQYF
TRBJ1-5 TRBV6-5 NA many TGTGCCAGCAGCCCGCCAGGCACGGGCAATCAGCCCCAGCATTTT CASSPPGTGNQPQHF
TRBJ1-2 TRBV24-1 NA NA TGTGCCACCAGTGATTTCAAGGGTGTCTACACCTTC CATSDFKGVYTF
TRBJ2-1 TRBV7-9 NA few TGTGCCAGCAGCTTAGGGTCTGTAGACGAGCAGTTCTTC CASSLGSVDEQFF
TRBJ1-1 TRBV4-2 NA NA TGTGCCAGCAGTGTCGACGTAGTGAACACTGAAGCTTTCTTT CASSVDVVNTEAFF